Below are 24 T cell receptor beta chains sequenced from a single sample in a study of blood T cell repertoires in COVID-19. Using immunoSEQ multiplex PCR, the repertoire was profiled, and TCRdb retains in-frame clones only, with some absent. Altogether 300,000 to 400,000 clones are present, 65% to 90% being singletons, with the ten largest covering about 7%. The source material was peripheral blood. The receptors come from a woman in her fifties or sixties with COVID-19, enrolled during active disease.

The rearrangement joins TRBV9 to TRBJ2-1, with TRBD2 matching 11 bases. V gave up 4 bases and J gave up 6 bases; unmatched junction bases: 9. The CDR3 is 16 residues long. Germline-derived CDR1 and CDR2 are SGDLS and YYNGEE. CDR3 sequence (DNA): TGTGCCAGCAGCCCCCCACTAGCGGGGGTCTCCAATGAGCAGTTCTTC. This translates into CASSPPLAGVSNEQFF.

V is TRBV5-6 and J is TRBJ2-5; possible D gene TRBD2, 5 bases. In germline, CDR1 is SGHDT, CDR2 YYEEEE. This CDR3 spans 14 amino acids. V was trimmed by 2 bases and J by 5 bases, leaving 13 bases between them. The CDR3: CASSLRRPPETQYF. The CDR3 nucleotides are TGTGCCAGCAGCTTACGGAGGCCACCTGAGACCCAGTACTTC.

The chain joins TRBV5-6 to TRBJ2-7; D gene ambiguous. Germline V gene lookup returns CDR1 SGHDT and CDR2 YYEEEE. V lost 3 bases and J 3 bases, leaving 7 bases between the germline ends. CDR3 size: 12 residues. The CDR3 protein is CASSSQFYEQYF. CDR3 nucleotide sequence: TGTGCCAGCAGCTCTCAGTTCTACGAGCAGTACTTC. The full variable domain, its missing parts supplied by reference TRBV5-6 and TRBJ2-7, is DAGVTQSPTHLIKTRGQQVTLRCSPKSGHDTVSWYQQALGQGPQFIFQYYEEEERQRGNFPDRFSGHQFPNYSSELNVNALLLGDSALYLCASSSQFYEQYFGPGTRLTVT.

The rearrangement uses TRBV7-3 and TRBJ1-1; TRBD1 matches 7 bases. Unmatched junction bases numbered 6, after V lost 2 bases and J lost 0 bases. This CDR3 contains 16 residues. The germline V gene encodes CDR1 SGHTA and CDR2 FQGTGA. The CDR3 here is CASSLSSTGMNTEAFF. The CDR3 DNA is TGTGCCAGCAGCTTATCGTCGACAGGGATGAACACTGAAGCTTTCTTT.

The chain couples TRBV6-5 to TRBJ1-6; no clear D. The CDR3 contains 13 residues. V lost 2 bases, J lost 9 bases, and 8 bases lay in between. In germline, CDR1 is MNHEY, CDR2 SVGAGI. Here the CDR3 reads CASSYRSGSPLHF. Here the CDR3 DNA reads TGTGCCAGCAGTTACAGGTCAGGTTCACCCCTCCACTTT.

This clone was recorded only once. CDR3 residues: CASSLSATGLHEQFF. CDR3 bases: TGTGCCAGCAGCTTGTCCGCGACAGGGCTCCATGAGCAGTTCTTC. This rearrangement joins TRBV7-7 to TRBJ2-1; the match to TRBD1 covers 7 bases. CDR1 SSHAT and CDR2 FNYEAQ come from the germline V gene (reference sequence). Unmatched junction bases numbered 10, after V lost 3 bases and J lost 8 bases. This CDR3 has 15 residues.

V and J are TRBV30 and TRBJ1-2; 7 nucleotides agree with TRBD1. This CDR3 spans 14 amino acids. CDR1 is GTSNPN, CDR2 SVGIG, per germline (reference sequence). After removal of 5 bases from V and 3 bases from J, the junction contained 9 bases not matched to a gene. The CDR3 DNA reads TGTGCCTGGGCCGGACAGGCGACCTACTATGGCTACACCTTC. Protein product: CAWAGQATYYGYTF.

The chain combines TRBV29-1 with TRBJ1-2; 12 bases fit TRBD1. V was clipped by 4 bases and J by 4 bases; unmatched bases: 4. Germline CDR1 SQVTM, CDR2 ANQGSEA. This CDR3 has 14 residues. Here the CDR3 DNA reads TGCAGCGTTGGCCGGGACAGGGGGCCCTATGGCTACACCTTC. Translating it yields CSVGRDRGPYGYTF.

This clone was counted a single time. The chain recombines TRBV14 with TRBJ1-1, with TRBD1 as a possible D gene (6 bases). The germline gives CDR1 SGHDN, CDR2 FVKESK. V was cut by 3 bases and J by 10 bases, with 12 bases left in between. The CDR3 covers 12 residues. The DNA of the CDR3 is TGTGCCAGCAGCCACACGGGGGGGCCAGCTTTCTTT. Translation gives CASSHTGGPAFF.

This chain uses TRBV30 with TRBJ2-1; TRBD1 aligns across 10 bases. The CDR3 is 13 residues long. Germline trimming cut 5 bases from V and 7 bases from J; bases unmatched to any gene: 5. CDR1 and CDR2 from the germline V gene are GTSNPN and SVGIG (reference sequence). The CDR3 region is CAWGTGVGNEQFF. In nucleotides, the CDR3 is TGTGCCTGGGGGACAGGGGTTGGGAATGAGCAGTTCTTC.

In this sample, this clone turned up once. The gene calls are TRBV18 and TRBJ1-6; 9 bases align to TRBD1. CDR3 length equals 15 residues. V was pared by 3 bases and J by 9 bases, with 6 bases of the junction left unmatched. Per the germline V gene, CDR1 is KGHSH and CDR2 is LQKENI. The CDR3 coding sequence is TGTGCCAGCTCACCGCGACAGGGGGAGATTTCACCCCTCCACTTT. It translates to CASSPRQGEISPLHF.

The sample holds a few counts of this clone. J is TRBJ2-7 and V is TRBV10-3, with 10 bases fitting TRBD1. V lost 3 bases, J lost 6 bases, and 14 bases stayed unmatched. The CDR3 consists of 17 residues. From germline, CDR1 is ENHRY and CDR2 SYGVKD. The CDR3 DNA follows: TGTGCCATCAGTGATGATGGGACAGGGGAGTCGCCTGGCGAGCAGTACTTC. Its protein is CAISDDGTGESPGEQYF.

This clone was seen once. The chain is built from TRBV5-1 and TRBJ2-1, with 11 bases matching TRBD2. Germline loops: CDR1 SGHRS, CDR2 YFSETQ. Trimming removed 6 bases from V and 4 bases from J; junction bases left unmatched: 12. The CDR3 totals 17 residues. Here the CDR3 reads CASKPLLAGAIYNEQFF. The CDR3 DNA follows: TGCGCCAGCAAACCCTTACTAGCGGGGGCTATTTACAATGAGCAGTTCTTC.

This clone was seen a single time. The chain has TRBV2 and TRBJ1-2, with TRBD1 matching over 8 bases. V gave up 6 bases and J gave up 0 bases; unmatched junction bases: 3. This CDR3 has 14 residues. Germline-derived CDR1 and CDR2 are SNHLY and FYNNEI. As DNA, the CDR3 is TGTGCCAGCAGGGAGACAGGGGCTAACTATGGCTACACCTTC. Its translation is CASRETGANYGYTF.

This clone appeared many times. The genes are TRBV30 and TRBJ1-5, with D possibly matching TRBD1 (6 bases). Looked up from germline, CDR1 is GTSNPN and CDR2 is SVGIG (reference sequence). There are 15 residues in the CDR3. Trimming removed 5 bases at V and 0 bases at J, with 14 bases between. The CDR3: CAWGPGANSNQPQHF. The CDR3, as DNA: TGTGCCTGGGGCCCAGGGGCTAATAGCAATCAGCCCCAGCATTTT.

The genes are TRBV11-2 and TRBJ1-2; D is uncertain. Germline CDR1 and CDR2: SGHAT and FQNNGV. CDR3 length: 15 residues. The V end was cut by 1 base, the J end by 3 bases, with 12 bases between. The CDR3 coding sequence is TGTGCCAGCAGCTTAGGTGACACGGCCGACTATGGCTACACCTTC. Translating it yields CASSLGDTADYGYTF.

With respect to this clone: One junction end does not reproduce the germline sequence, and a read error may be involved. This chain links TRBV5-1 with TRBJ1-1; 8 bases fit TRBD1. Germline V lookup: CDR1 SGHRS, CDR2 YFSETQ. This CDR3 is 14 amino acids long. CDR3 in amino acids: CASSLDRADTEAFF. CDR3 sequence (DNA): TGCGCCAGCAGTTTGGACAGGGCGGACACTGAAGCTTTCTTT.

The J gene is TRBJ1-2, the V gene TRBV3-1 (or the pseudogene TRBV3-2), with a weak D call TRBD1 (6 bases). CDR3 size: 14 residues. Deletions cut 0 bases from V and 2 bases from J, with 7 bases between. Germline CDR1 LGHDT, CDR2 YNNKEL (reference sequence). The CDR3 here is CASSQEGGNYGYTF. Here the CDR3 DNA reads TGTGCCAGCAGCCAAGAAGGGGGAAACTATGGCTACACCTTC.

The chain employs TRBV7-8 and TRBJ2-2; TRBD1 aligns across 7 bases. This CDR3 is built from 13 residues. V lost 5 bases to trimming and J lost 6 bases; unmatched junction nucleotides: 3. The germline CDR1 and CDR2 sequences are SGHVS and FQNEAQ. CDR3 region: CASSRDRAGELFF. Written as DNA, the CDR3 is TGTGCCAGCAGCCGTGACAGGGCCGGGGAGCTGTTTTTT. The whole variable domain, remainder taken from reference TRBV7-8 and TRBJ2-2, is GAGVSQSPRYKVAKRGQDVALRCDPISGHVSLFWYQQALGQGPEFLTYFQNEAQLDKSGLPSDRFFAERPEGSVSTLKIQRTQQEDSAVYLCASSRDRAGELFFGEGSRLTVL.

The CDR3 protein is CASSLEPGQGVTEAFF. In DNA form, the CDR3 reads TGTGCCAGCAGCTTAGAGCCGGGACAGGGGGTCACTGAAGCTTTCTTT. V and J are TRBV13 and TRBJ1-1, with 11 bases fitting TRBD1. CDR3 size: 16 residues. Germline trimming cut 1 base from V and 4 bases from J; bases unmatched to any gene: 5. CDR1 PRHDT and CDR2 FYEKMQ come from the germline V gene (reference sequence).

This rearrangement joins TRBV6-4 to TRBJ2-1, with 11 nucleotides matching TRBD2. This CDR3 region has 15 residues. Germline CDR1 and CDR2: MRHNA and SNTAGT. The junction had 8 bases not matched to a gene; V was cut back by 6 bases and J by 7 bases. CDR3 in DNA: TGTGCCAGCAGCGATAGCGGGGGGGCCCGGAATGAGCAGTTCTTC. This encodes CASSDSGGARNEQFF.

V is TRBV7-8 and J is TRBJ1-1; 9 bases align to TRBD1. CDR3 size: 12 residues. Germline CDR1 and CDR2: SGHVS and FQNEAQ. The V gene end was trimmed by 5 bases and the J gene end by 11 bases; junction bases not matched to a gene: 6. For the CDR3, the DNA is TGTGCCAGCAGCCCCTGGACAGGGGACGCTTTCTTT. Encoded protein: CASSPWTGDAFF.

The chain uses TRBV19 and TRBJ1-1, with TRBD1 identical over 7 bases. The CDR3 runs to 14 residues. With 8 bases clipped from V and 0 bases from J, the junction kept 6 bases outside the gene matches. From germline, CDR1 is LNHDA and CDR2 SQIVND (reference sequence). CDR3 bases: TGTGCCAGTCGGGGACAGCACATGAACACTGAAGCTTTCTTT. This codes for CASRGQHMNTEAFF. Together with reference TRBV19 and TRBJ1-1, the CDR3 gives the full variable domain: DGGITQSPKYLFRKEGQNVTLSCEQNLNHDAMYWYRQDPGQGLRLIYYSQIVNDFQKGDIAEGYSVSREKKESFPLTVTSAQKNPTAFYLCASRGQHMNTEAFFGQGTRLTVV.

As concerns this clone: With a much larger clone just one base away, this may be a read error. V is TRBV4-1 and J is TRBJ1-1; D not certain. The CDR3 loop spans 13 amino acids. The V and J ends lost 3 bases and 1 base respectively, with 6 bases between them. Germline lookup yields CDR1 MGHRA and CDR2 YSYEKL. CDR3 amino acids: CASSQTPNTEAFF. CDR3 bases: TGCGCCAGCAGCCAGACACCGAACACTGAAGCTTTCTTT.